The clone carrying this TCR beta chain was recorded once. Its cognate antigen is unknown. The germline gives CDR1 SGHRS, CDR2 YFSETQ. The CDR3 is 15 amino acids. V lost 2 bases, J lost 4 bases, and 16 bases lay in between. The study enrolled healthy HIV-negative adults without recent acute infections or vaccinations as donors. This table comes from immunoSEQ multiplex PCR, and its TCRdb copy is limited to in-frame clones, with some not included. The table shows 2 million to 3 million clones, with approximately 94% occurring only once. The data stem from a study of shared clonotypes between healthy human individuals. The study's findings and limits: An effect of sequencing depth on clonotype sharing among donors was expected.

The TCR sequence derives from a man younger than 30 in good health. Some clones in this sample may be carry-over from other donors' samples. Sequenced: naive CD4+ T cells from PBMCs. The subset here: CD45RA+ positively selected. The J gene is TRBJ2-7, the V gene TRBV5-1, with D maybe TRBD2 (6 bases). The CDR3 loop is CASSFGLSEGYEQYF. The CDR3 nucleotides read TGCGCCAGCAGCTTCGGGCTGTCGGAGGGGTACGAGCAGTACTTC.